This T cell receptor (beta chain) was observed in a study of blood T cell repertoires in COVID-19. Assay: immunoSEQ multiplex PCR; the TCRdb copy retains only in-frame clones and omits some. The data hold around 250,000 clones, with 75% to 85% observed a single time. Per the germline V gene, CDR1 is SGHTA and CDR2 is FQGNSA. This CDR3 has 16 residues. V shed 7 bases, J shed 10 bases, and the junction held 18 bases outside the gene matches. This clone appeared once. V is TRBV7-2 and J is TRBJ2-3; 9 bases fit TRBD2. The TCR originated in a man over 45 with active or convalescent COVID-19. Sequencing was done on a sample of peripheral blood. CDR3 loop: CASIPTSGPSSTAQYF. In DNA, the CDR3 is TGTGCCAGCATTCCGACTAGCGGACCCAGCTCCACTGCGCAGTATTTT.